Below, 24 T cell receptor beta chains from the same sample are listed, as sequenced in a study of cytomegalovirus exposure and HLA in healthy donors. The PCR used 60 Vbeta and 13 Jbeta primers. Only in-frame clones appear in the TCRdb table, and some are missing; sequencing was by immunoSEQ multiplex PCR. This sample yields tens of thousands of clones, of which around 70% are seen a single time; roughly 11% belongs to the top ten. Material: PBMCs. The receptors shown here come from a human donor in good health.

This clone was observed a few times. The rearrangement uses TRBV28 and TRBJ1-3, with unresolved D. Deletions cut 7 bases from V and 0 bases from J, with 13 bases between. The CDR3 runs 15 residues. The germline gives CDR1 MDHEN, CDR2 SYDVKM. The CDR3 bases are TGTGCCAGCACCACCAGGCCCCTCTCTGGAAACACCATATATTTT. It specifies CASTTRPLSGNTIYF.

V is TRBV9 and J is TRBJ1-3; weak D call: TRBD1 (6 bases). CDR3 length: 15 amino acids. Trimming cost V 3 bases and J 4 bases, with 14 bases left between them. Per germline, CDR1 SGDLS and CDR2 YYNGEE. Written as DNA, the CDR3 is TGTGCCAGCAGCGGCGACAGGATCGAAGGAAACACCATATATTTT. Translation: CASSGDRIEGNTIYF.

The rearrangement uses TRBV6-1 and TRBJ2-7, with D possibly matching TRBD1 (6 bases). There are 15 residues in the CDR3. The V gene lost 4 bases and the J gene lost 0 bases, with 13 bases spanning the gap. Germline V gene sequence: CDR1 MNHNS, CDR2 SASEGT. The CDR3 region is CASSGWTDFSYEQYF. The CDR3 DNA sequence: TGTGCCAGCAGTGGTTGGACAGATTTCTCCTACGAGCAGTACTTC.

This rearrangement joins TRBV6-5 to TRBJ2-2; 7 bases are shared with TRBD1. The CDR3 is 15 residues long. CDR1 and CDR2 (germline): MNHEY, SVGAGI. Trimming took 4 bases from V and 7 from J; bases not matched to a gene: 9. CDR3 region: CASSFRDRDIGELFF. The DNA of the CDR3 is TGTGCCAGCAGTTTCCGTGACAGGGACATCGGGGAGCTGTTTTTT.

The V and J genes are TRBV6-5 and TRBJ2-3, with D unresolved. V lost 2 bases and J 0 bases, leaving 9 bases between the germline ends. The CDR3 totals 15 residues. Germline V CDR1 and CDR2: MNHEY, SVGAGI. CDR3 nucleotides: TGTGCCAGCAGTTACGCGGTGACTAGCACAGATACGCAGTATTTT. Its translation: CASSYAVTSTDTQYF.

This chain links TRBV19 with TRBJ2-1, with 10 bases fitting TRBD1. The junction had 5 bases not matched to a gene; V was cut back by 3 bases and J by 9 bases. Per germline, CDR1 LNHDA and CDR2 SQIVND (reference sequence). This CDR3 contains 14 residues. CDR3 sequence reads: CASSMLDRGTEQFF. The CDR3 DNA reads as TGTGCCAGTAGTATGCTGGACAGGGGGACTGAGCAGTTCTTC.

This clone appeared a single time. The chain is built from TRBV29-1 and TRBJ2-7; 7 nucleotides match TRBD1. In germline, CDR1 is SQVTM, CDR2 ANQGSEA. This CDR3 has 13 amino acids. V gave up 7 bases and J gave up 0 bases; unmatched junction bases: 6. The CDR3 nucleotides read TGCAGCGCGGCCGGGACAGCCTCCTACGAGCAGTACTTC. It specifies CSAAGTASYEQYF.

The rearrangement joins TRBV28 to TRBJ2-7; 8 bases are shared with TRBD1. CDR1 is MDHEN and CDR2 is SYDVKM in the germline V gene. With 6 bases clipped from V and 12 bases from J, the junction kept 10 bases outside the gene matches. The CDR3 totals 12 residues. The CDR3 loop is CASSPYEQGGYF. The CDR3 DNA reads TGTGCCAGCAGCCCTTACGAACAGGGGGGGTACTTC.

The chain recombines TRBV5-6 with TRBJ1-4, with 7 bases lining up with TRBD1. In germline, CDR1 is SGHDT, CDR2 YYEEEE. This CDR3 region has 15 residues. V trimming: 3 bases; J trimming: 8 bases; junction bases outside the gene matches: 10. The DNA of the CDR3 is TGTGCCAGCAGCTCCCACGGGACAGTGGGGGAAAAACTGTTTTTT. Translating it yields CASSSHGTVGEKLFF.

V is TRBV7-9 and J is TRBJ2-7; D might be TRBD1 (5 bases). V lost 5 bases and J lost 2, with 13 bases in between. Per the germline V gene, CDR1 is SEHNR and CDR2 is FQNEAQ (reference sequence). This CDR3 is 14 amino acids long. Here the CDR3 DNA reads TGTGCCAGCAGCCCGGACATCCAAGCCTACGAGCAGTACTTC. It is translated as CASSPDIQAYEQYF.

The CDR3 sequence is CASSLGGSVTEAFF. The CDR3, as DNA: TGTGCCAGCAGCCTGGGGGGGAGCGTCACTGAAGCTTTCTTT. The J gene is TRBJ1-1, the V gene TRBV11-3; tentative D call: TRBD1 (5 bases). The CDR3 has 14 residues. The germline V gene encodes CDR1 SGHNT and CDR2 YENEEA. V was cut by 5 bases and J by 4 bases, with 14 bases left in between.

The J gene is TRBJ2-1, the V gene TRBV4-1; D is possibly TRBD2 (5 bases). The germline gives CDR1 MGHRA, CDR2 YSYEKL. Trimming took 4 bases from V and 9 from J, leaving 13 bases between them. The CDR3 totals 13 residues. In DNA form, the CDR3 reads TGCGCCAGCAGCCCCTCCACTAGAGCTGAGCAGTTCTTC. Translating gives CASSPSTRAEQFF.

The count of this clone is one. V and J are TRBV10-3 and TRBJ1-5, with D tentatively TRBD1 (5 bases). V was cut by 6 bases and J by 7 bases, with 16 bases left in between. The CDR3 contains 14 residues. CDR1 is ENHRY, CDR2 SYGVKD, per germline. CDR3 region: CAIRDGGEGQPQHF. The CDR3, as DNA: TGTGCCATCAGGGACGGGGGGGAAGGGCAGCCCCAGCATTTT.

The J gene is TRBJ2-1, the V gene TRBV12-5, with D hard to call. This CDR3 is built from 15 residues. The germline CDR1 and CDR2 sequences are LGHNT and FRNRAP. V was clipped by 2 bases and J by 4 bases, with 12 bases between them. CDR3 amino acids: CASGLQIRYYNEQFF. As DNA, the CDR3 is TGTGCTAGTGGTTTGCAGATCCGTTATTACAATGAGCAGTTCTTC.

The CDR3 here is CASSPSGTHSYNEQFF. CDR3 DNA: TGTGCCAGCAGCCCCTCGGGAACGCACTCCTACAATGAGCAGTTCTTC. The chain carries TRBV7-9 and TRBJ2-1, with TRBD2 as a possible D gene (5 bases). Germline V CDR1 and CDR2: SEHNR, FQNEAQ (reference sequence). The CDR3 is made up of 16 amino acids. Trimming cost V 5 bases and J 0 bases, with 14 bases left between them.

The chain joins TRBV7-6 to TRBJ2-6, with 9 positions matching TRBD1. This CDR3 is built from 18 residues. V was clipped by 5 bases and J by 2 bases; unmatched bases: 10. Germline V lookup: CDR1 SGHVS, CDR2 FNYEAQ. The chain's CDR3 is CASSAPGTGKAGANVLTF. The CDR3, as DNA: TGTGCCAGCAGCGCTCCCGGGACAGGGAAAGCTGGGGCCAACGTCCTGACTTTC.

The chain employs TRBV5-1 and TRBJ2-1; 11 nucleotides align to TRBD2. CDR3 length: 15 amino acids. Per the germline V gene, CDR1 is SGHRS and CDR2 is YFSETQ. V dropped 3 bases and J dropped 2; count of bases not matched to a gene: 1. CDR3 region: CASSSSGRTYNEQFF. CDR3 DNA sequence: TGCGCCAGCAGCTCTAGCGGGAGGACCTACAATGAGCAGTTCTTC.

The J gene is TRBJ2-2, the V gene TRBV7-9, with unresolved D. This CDR3 has 11 residues. V shed 4 bases and J shed 5 bases, with 2 bases lying between them. The V gene's germline CDR1 is SEHNR and CDR2 FQNEAQ (reference sequence). CDR3 protein: CASSSTGELFF. For the CDR3, the DNA is TGTGCCAGCAGCTCTACCGGGGAGCTGTTTTTT.

This clone was observed a few times. This sequence joins TRBV7-3 and TRBJ1-1; D is unclear. Trimming cost V 1 base and J 2 bases, with 8 bases left between them. Germline CDR1 SGHTA, CDR2 FQGTGA. The CDR3 consists of 14 residues. The CDR3 protein is CASSLNPGNTEAFF. The CDR3 DNA reads TGTGCCAGCAGCTTAAACCCGGGAAACACTGAAGCTTTCTTT.

The rearrangement uses TRBV11-2 and TRBJ1-4; 10 nucleotides agree with TRBD1. CDR3 length equals 15 residues. Germline CDR1 is SGHAT and CDR2 is FQNNGV. Trimming at V came to 4 bases and at J to 3 bases, leaving 2 bases not matched to a gene. DNA of the CDR3: TGTGCCAGCAGCTCCGACAGGGGGCCTAATGAAAAACTGTTTTTT. It translates to CASSSDRGPNEKLFF.

The chain uses TRBV9 and TRBJ2-5; tentatively, D is TRBD2 (7 bases). The CDR3 totals 14 residues. The V end was cut by 2 bases, the J end by 5 bases, with 13 bases between. Germline values: CDR1 SGDLS, CDR2 YYNGEE. This CDR3 reads CASSVGGGGETQYF. Here the CDR3 DNA reads TGTGCCAGCAGCGTGGGGGGAGGGGGGGAGACCCAGTACTTC.

The chain employs TRBV15 and TRBJ2-5, with 7 nucleotides matching TRBD1. The CDR3 consists of 17 residues. The J segment lost 7 bases and the V segment lost 3 bases, leaving 17 bases of the junction unmatched. Per the germline V gene, CDR1 is LNHNV and CDR2 is YYDKDF (reference sequence). As DNA, the CDR3 is TGTGCCACCAGCAGCCTTAAGGGGACAGCGGTCCGGGGGACCCAGTACTTC. It is translated as CATSSLKGTAVRGTQYF.

This clone occurred once. The V gene is TRBV7-8, the J gene TRBJ1-1, with D possibly being TRBD1 (6 bases). CDR1 is SGHVS, CDR2 FQNEAQ, per germline. V was trimmed by 5 bases and J by 1 base, leaving 11 bases between them. The CDR3 length is 14 residues. The CDR3 sequence: CASSAGAPNTEAFF. The CDR3 DNA sequence: TGTGCCAGCAGCGCAGGGGCCCCGAACACTGAAGCTTTCTTT.

The genes are TRBV28 and TRBJ2-2; 7 bases line up with TRBD1. Germline-derived CDR1 and CDR2 are MDHEN and SYDVKM. Trimming removed 3 bases from V and 0 bases from J; junction bases left unmatched: 4. This CDR3 is built from 16 residues. CDR3 loop: CASSFAGTANTGELFF. The CDR3 region has the DNA TGTGCCAGCAGTTTTGCCGGGACAGCGAACACCGGGGAGCTGTTTTTT.